A single T cell receptor beta chain is shown here with its context. No antigen is known for it. This entry belongs to a study of T cell responses to AZD1222 COVID-19 vaccine. General study findings and limits: Sampled repertoires all dated from after the peak T cell response. The donors showed a predominance of white British ancestry and of females, with possible underestimation of clonal diversity. Mapped onto spike, vaccine-associated CD4 TCRs spanned it and were dominant at 160-218 and 743-854.

Data came from immunoSEQ multiplex PCR; TCRdb stores just in-frame clones and leaves some out. The top ten hold 0.95% to 1.1% of the sample, which has 200,000 to 250,000 clones, about 93% seen once. The sequencing here drew on peripheral blood, taken on day 0 of MenACWY control vaccination. The sequence was collected from an adult in good health.

DNA for the CDR3: TGTGCCAGCAACACGCGGGGAGCTAATGAAAAACTGTTTTTT. This translates into CASNTRGANEKLFF. V gene TRBV28 combines with J gene TRBJ1-4; the D is unclear. This CDR3 is built from 14 residues. The germline V and J ends were trimmed by 7 bases and 3 bases, with 12 bases remaining between them. Germline CDR1 is MDHEN and CDR2 is SYDVKM. The full variable domain, with the rest looked up from reference TRBV28 and TRBJ1-4, is DVKVTQSSRYLVKRTGEKVFLECVQDMDHENMFWYRQDPGLGLRLIYFSYDVKMKEKGDIPEGYSVSREKKERFSLILESASTNQTSMYLCASNTRGANEKLFFGSGTQLSVL.